The 24 T cell receptor beta chains in this list originate from one sample, sequenced in a study of control samples from healthy donors and cancer patients. Measured with immunoSEQ multiplex PCR; TCRdb has only the in-frame clones, and not every one. The sample has under 450,000 clones, more than 80% seen once. Sequencing was performed on PBMCs. Every receptor here comes from a man aged 35 to 55 with head and neck cancer.

The V call is TRBV24-1, the J call TRBJ2-5; the match to TRBD2 covers 8 bases. Germline loops: CDR1 KGHDR, CDR2 SFDVKD. This CDR3 comprises 15 residues. The J segment lost 5 bases and the V segment lost 4 bases, leaving 8 bases of the junction unmatched. The DNA for the CDR3 is TGTGCCACCAGTGACCCCGGGGGGGCGGTGGAGACCCAGTACTTC. Translating it yields CATSDPGGAVETQYF.

This chain joins TRBV5-4 and TRBJ2-5; D gene uncertain. From germline, CDR1 is SGHNT and CDR2 YYREEE (reference sequence). This CDR3 comprises 12 residues. V lost 1 base and J lost 5, with 6 bases in between. CDR3 sequence: CASSLFPETQYF. The CDR3 nucleotides read TGTGCCAGCAGCTTGTTTCCGGAGACCCAGTACTTC.

Concerning this clone: A read error is the likely source, as a far larger clone sits one nucleotide away. This chain links TRBV5-4 with TRBJ2-3, with D unresolved. The V and J ends lost 1 base and 5 bases respectively, with 2 bases between them. Germline assignment: CDR1 SGHNT and CDR2 YYREEE (reference sequence). The CDR3 covers 11 residues. The chain's CDR3 is CASSLQDTQYF. The CDR3, as DNA: TGTGCCAGCAGCTTGCAAGATACGCAGTATTTT.

J is TRBJ1-4 and V is TRBV19; D might be TRBD1 (6 bases). Germline loops: CDR1 LNHDA, CDR2 SQIVND (reference sequence). The CDR3 extends over 15 amino acids. Trimming removed 1 base from V and 7 bases from J, with 13 bases in between. CDR3 region: CASSIGGGVGEKLFF. CDR3 DNA: TGTGCCAGTAGTATAGGAGGGGGTGTAGGTGAAAAACTGTTTTTT.

V gene TRBV7-9 combines with J gene TRBJ2-2; D uncertain. V was shortened by 5 bases and J by 0 bases, with 13 bases between the two germline ends. This CDR3 contains 16 residues. CDR1 is SEHNR, CDR2 FQNEAQ, per germline (reference sequence). CDR3 coding DNA: TGTGCCAGCAGCGGAACTATAGAGTCGAACACCGGGGAGCTGTTTTTT. Amino acid sequence: CASSGTIESNTGELFF.

For this clone: The sample holds other DNA sequences that translate to the same CDR3. This chain connects TRBV20-1 to TRBJ1-1; D is uncertain. Looked up from germline, CDR1 is DFQATT and CDR2 is SNEGSKA (reference sequence). V was cut by 5 bases and J by 2 bases, with 6 bases left in between. This CDR3 region has 11 residues. The CDR3 DNA follows: TGCAGTGCTTACTTAAACACTGAAGCTTTCTTT. Translated, it gives CSAYLNTEAFF.

Concerning this clone: The junction departs from the called germline gene at one end, perhaps through a read error. The CDR3 is CASSLDIALTQETQYF. The CDR3, as DNA: TGTGCTAGCAGCTTAGATATAGCTTTAACCCAAGAGACCCAGTACTTC. This sequence joins TRBV7-7 and TRBJ2-5; D ambiguous. The germline V gene has CDR1 SSHAT and CDR2 FNYEAQ (reference sequence). The length of the CDR3 is 16 residues.

The chain is built from TRBV19 and TRBJ2-7; 12 nucleotides align to TRBD2. V shed 10 bases, J shed 6 bases, and the junction held 7 bases outside the gene matches. This CDR3 region has 13 residues. The germline V gene encodes CDR1 LNHDA and CDR2 SQIVND (reference sequence). The CDR3 reads CATSRLAGAEQYF. In DNA form, the CDR3 reads TGTGCCACCTCTCGACTAGCGGGAGCCGAGCAGTACTTC. Based on the CDR3 plus reference TRBV19 and TRBJ2-7, the full variable domain is DGGITQSPKYLFRKEGQNVTLSCEQNLNHDAMYWYRQDPGQGLRLIYYSQIVNDFQKGDIAEGYSVSREKKESFPLTVTSAQKNPTAFYLCATSRLAGAEQYFGPGTRLTVT.

Note on this clone: A junction end diverges from the germline sequence, so it may reflect a read error. V usage is TRBV27 and J usage is TRBJ2-1; the D gene is possibly TRBD2 (6 bases). The germline gives CDR1 MNHEY, CDR2 SMNVEV (reference sequence). The CDR3 length is 14 residues. CDR3 region: CASRTGVSHNEQFF. The CDR3 nucleotides read TGTGCCAGCAGGACGGGAGTCTCCCACAATGAGCAGTTCTTC.

The chain uses TRBV29-1 and TRBJ2-5; maybe TRBD2 (7 bases). Looked up from germline, CDR1 is SQVTM and CDR2 is ANQGSEA. This CDR3 has 14 amino acids. Trimming shortened V by 4 bases and J by 4 bases, and 16 bases separated the two germline ends. The CDR3 DNA is TGCAGCGTTGCGGTGGGGGGGCGGGGAGAGACCCAGTACTTC. As protein: CSVAVGGRGETQYF.

V is TRBV30 and J is TRBJ2-7; D might be TRBD2 (6 bases). Looked up from germline, CDR1 is GTSNPN and CDR2 is SVGIG (reference sequence). V lost 2 bases and J lost 4, with 9 bases in between. CDR3 length equals 12 residues. CDR3 sequence reads: CAWSMEGYEQYF. CDR3 nucleotide sequence: TGTGCCTGGAGTATGGAGGGGTACGAGCAGTACTTC. The full variable domain, with the rest looked up from reference TRBV30 and TRBJ2-7, is SQTIHQWPATLVQPVGSPLSLECTVEGTSNPNLYWYRQAAGRGLQLLFYSVGIGQISSEVPQNLSASRPQDRQFILSSKKLLLSDSGFYLCAWSMEGYEQYFGPGTRLTVT.

The J gene is TRBJ2-5, the V gene TRBV19; possible D gene TRBD1, 5 bases. Germline V gene sequence: CDR1 LNHDA, CDR2 SQIVND (reference sequence). The ends were cut back, 1 base at V and 2 bases at J, with 8 bases in the middle. The CDR3 is 14 residues long. CDR3 sequence: CASSIGRAQETQYF. For the CDR3, the DNA is TGTGCCAGTAGTATAGGCAGGGCACAAGAGACCCAGTACTTC.

Concerning this clone: Other DNA sequences from this sample encode an identical CDR3 as well. The chain combines TRBV28 with TRBJ1-2; no clear D. This CDR3 has 11 residues. V was trimmed by 3 bases and J by 3 bases, leaving 2 bases between them. CDR1 is MDHEN, CDR2 SYDVKM, per germline. The CDR3 DNA reads TGTGCCAGCAGTTTGGACTATGGCTACACCTTC. Amino acids: CASSLDYGYTF.

The chain uses TRBV10-3 and TRBJ2-5; D is perhaps TRBD1 or TRBD2 (5 bases each). CDR1 and CDR2 (germline): ENHRY, SYGVKD. This CDR3 has 14 residues. Deletions cut 5 bases from V and 2 bases from J, with 12 bases between. The CDR3 DNA is TGTGCCATCAGTCCTGGGACGAATCAAGAGACCCAGTACTTC. This gives the protein CAISPGTNQETQYF.

In its sample, this clone was seen once. The chain links TRBV6-5 to TRBJ2-7, with D maybe TRBD1 (6 bases). The CDR3 spans 15 residues. V was pared by 6 bases and J by 1 base, with 16 bases between. Germline CDR1 reads MNHEY; CDR2 reads SVGAGI. The CDR3 loop reads CASSKPDRGSYEQYF. CDR3 DNA: TGTGCCAGCAGCAAACCGGATAGGGGGTCCTACGAGCAGTACTTC.

V usage is TRBV9 and J usage is TRBJ2-3; D call uncertain. Trimming cost V 7 bases and J 0 bases, with 9 bases left between them. CDR1 is SGDLS and CDR2 is YYNGEE in the germline V gene. CDR3 size: 13 residues. DNA of the CDR3: TGTGCCAGCTCAACTCCTAGCACAGATACGCAGTATTTT. Translation: CASSTPSTDTQYF.

The J gene is TRBJ1-1, the V gene TRBV6-5; 7 nucleotides match TRBD1. The CDR3 length is 14 residues. Germline loops: CDR1 MNHEY, CDR2 SVGAGI. The junction had 15 bases not matched to a gene; V was cut back by 10 bases and J by 7 bases. The CDR3 coding sequence is TGTGCCACCAAGACAGGGATCGCGAACGATGAAGCTTTCTTT. Translated, it gives CATKTGIANDEAFF.

The chain employs TRBV27 and TRBJ2-1; D remains unclear. Germline values: CDR1 MNHEY, CDR2 SMNVEV (reference sequence). The CDR3 spans 12 residues. V lost 6 bases and J lost 6, with 9 bases in between. CDR3 in amino acids: CASREHGNEQFF. DNA for the CDR3: TGTGCCAGCAGAGAACACGGCAATGAGCAGTTCTTC.

The rearrangement joins TRBV11-3 to TRBJ2-1, with no clear D. Germline assignment: CDR1 SGHNT and CDR2 YENEEA. The CDR3 extends over 12 amino acids. The ends were cut back, 3 bases at V and 8 bases at J, with 8 bases in the middle. The CDR3 coding sequence is TGTGCCAGCAGCTTCTCCCTCGATGAGCAGTTCTTC. Its translation is CASSFSLDEQFF. The variable domain in full, completed from reference TRBV11-3 and TRBJ2-1, reads EAGVVQSPRYKIIEKKQPVAFWCNPISGHNTLYWYLQNLGQGPELLIRYENEEAVDDSQLPKDRFSAERLKGVDSTLKIQPAELGDSAVYLCASSFSLDEQFFGPGTRLTVL.

The chain carries TRBV30 and TRBJ2-1, with 11 positions matching TRBD1. The CDR3 runs to 13 residues. In germline, CDR1 is GTSNPN, CDR2 SVGIG (reference sequence). V dropped 5 bases and J dropped 7; count of bases not matched to a gene: 4. The CDR3: CAWAGTGGNEQFF. CDR3 in DNA: TGTGCCTGGGCCGGGACAGGGGGTAATGAGCAGTTCTTC.

This clone is a singleton in its sample. The V and J genes are TRBV6-1 and TRBJ1-2, with no clear D. This CDR3 comprises 13 residues. The germline V gene encodes CDR1 MNHNS and CDR2 SASEGT. V lost 1 base, J lost 7 bases, and 10 bases lay in between. The CDR3 loop reads CASSEGGYGGYTF. DNA of the CDR3: TGTGCCAGCAGTGAAGGAGGTTACGGTGGCTACACCTTC.

The gene calls are TRBV7-9 and TRBJ2-1, with no clear D. V was trimmed by 6 bases and J by 5 bases, leaving 8 bases between them. Germline assignment: CDR1 SEHNR and CDR2 FQNEAQ (reference sequence). The CDR3 runs 12 residues. CDR3 amino acids: CASSFTNNEQFF. The CDR3, as DNA: TGTGCCAGCAGTTTCACGAACAATGAGCAGTTCTTC.

The V gene is TRBV12-5, the J gene TRBJ1-2; unclear D gene. Trimming took 4 bases from V and 2 from J, leaving 14 bases between them. This CDR3 is 15 amino acids long. Germline V gene sequence: CDR1 LGHNT, CDR2 FRNRAP. CDR3 DNA sequence: TGTGCTAGTGGTTCCTGGTTAGAGGGCAACTATGGCTACACCTTC. Protein sequence: CASGSWLEGNYGYTF. The whole variable domain, filled in from reference TRBV12-5 and TRBJ1-2, reads DARVTQTPRHKVTEMGQEVTMRCQPILGHNTVFWYRQTMMQGLELLAYFRNRAPLDDSGMPKDRFSAEMPDATLATLKIQPSEPRDSAVYFCASGSWLEGNYGYTFGSGTRLTVV.

The DNA of the CDR3 is TGTGCCAGCAGACAACAGGGTAGCAATCAGCCCCAGCATTTT. Translated, it gives CASRQQGSNQPQHF. The chain joins TRBV27 to TRBJ1-5, with D possibly matching TRBD1 (6 bases). Germline V CDR1 and CDR2: MNHEY, SMNVEV (reference sequence). This CDR3 is built from 14 residues. Trimming took 6 bases from V and 0 from J, leaving 9 bases between them.